The 10 T cell receptor beta chains below come from one sample, sequenced in a study of breast tumors, draining lymph nodes, adjacent tissues. TCRdb used MiXCR to reprocess the multiplex PCR reads, holding one entry per CDR3 protein. The table lists about 230,000 distinct CDR3 sequences, approximately 30% of them singletons. Axillary draining lymph nodes of breast cancer patients supplied the node samples. Source material: axillary lymph node tissue. The source is a female donor with breast cancer. Some clones in this sample may be carry-over from other donors' samples.

Ten or more counts support this clonotype. The chain employs TRBV7-2 and TRBJ2-5; D uncertain. Germline CDR1 and CDR2: SGHTA and FQGNSA. V shed 1 base and J shed 2 bases, with 11 bases lying between them. This CDR3 region has 15 residues. In nucleotides, the CDR3 is TGTGCCAGCAGCTTAGGGCCGAGCGCGCAAGAGACCCAGTACTTC. This gives the protein CASSLGPSAQETQYF.

The sample holds one count of this clonotype. Germline and junction disagree at one end, which may indicate a read error. V and J are TRBV6-4 and TRBJ2-1; tentative D call: TRBD2 (7 bases). The CDR3 contains 13 residues. Per germline, CDR1 MRHNA and CDR2 SNTAGT. This CDR3 reads CASSYSEGGGQFF. The DNA of the CDR3 is TGTGCCAGCAGTTACTCGGAGGGGGGGGGGCAGTTCTTC.

This clonotype was counted at least ten times. The V and J genes are TRBV28 and TRBJ2-7; tentatively, D is TRBD2 (5 bases). V dropped 4 bases and J dropped 2 bases, with 9 bases sitting between them. Germline V lookup: CDR1 MDHEN, CDR2 SYDVKM. The CDR3 has 13 residues. CDR3 nucleotides: TGTGCCAGCAGTTCAACTAGTACCTACGAGCAGTACTTC. It yields the protein CASSSTSTYEQYF.

Notes on this clonotype: A much more abundant neighbour one base away suggests this may be a read error. The CDR3 is CSAGGTVGRTSPLHF. In DNA form, the CDR3 reads TGCAGTGCCGGGGGGACAGTTGGGAGAACTTCACCCCTCCACTTT. The V call is TRBV20-1, the J call TRBJ1-6; 7 bases line up with TRBD1. CDR3 size: 15 residues. The V and J ends lost 6 bases and 9 bases, in that order; junction bases with no gene match: 14. Germline V gives CDR1 DFQATT, CDR2 SNEGSKA (reference sequence).

This clonotype was picked up many times. The genes are TRBV4-3 and TRBJ1-4; 7 positions agree with TRBD1. The CDR3 runs 14 residues. V lost 2 bases to trimming and J lost 7 bases; unmatched junction nucleotides: 4. CDR1 and CDR2 (germline): LGHNA, YSLEER. CDR3 in amino acids: CASSQMTGSEKLFF. The CDR3 DNA reads TGCGCCAGCAGCCAAATGACAGGGAGTGAAAAACTGTTTTTT.

This clonotype was counted at least ten times. This chain links TRBV11-3 with TRBJ1-4, with 9 bases matching TRBD1. V lost 6 bases and J lost 5; bases outside the gene matches: 7. This CDR3 has 15 amino acids. Germline V gene lookup returns CDR1 SGHNT and CDR2 YENEEA. The CDR3 coding sequence is TGTGCCAGCAGGCCCGGGACAGGGAGAAATGAAAAACTGTTTTTT. Translation gives CASRPGTGRNEKLFF.

There are many counts of this clonotype. The gene calls are TRBV29-1 and TRBJ2-3, with 8 bases fitting TRBD2. Germline assignment: CDR1 SQVTM and CDR2 ANQGSEA. Trimming at V came to 6 bases and at J to 0 bases, leaving 5 bases not matched to a gene. The CDR3 length is 14 residues. In nucleotides, the CDR3 is TGCAGCGTCCTCCTAGCGGGTAGCACAGATACGCAGTATTTT. This translates into CSVLLAGSTDTQYF.

As for this clonotype: A much larger clone lies one base from this, so it may be a read error. This chain connects TRBV18 to TRBJ2-7, with 8 bases matching TRBD1. Germline V lookup: CDR1 KGHSH, CDR2 LQKENI. V lost 1 base to trimming and J lost 3 bases; unmatched junction nucleotides: 2. The CDR3 is made up of 14 amino acids. CDR3 protein: CASSPRTGNYEQYF. The CDR3 bases are TGTGCCAGCTCACCACGGACAGGGAACTACGAGCAGTACTTC. The whole variable domain, remainder taken from reference TRBV18 and TRBJ2-7, is NAGVMQNPRHLVRRRGQEARLRCSPMKGHSHVYWYRQLPEEGLKFMVYLQKENIIDESGMPKERFSAEFPKEGPSILRIQQVVRGDSAAYFCASSPRTGNYEQYFGPGTRLTVT.

This rearrangement joins TRBV9 to TRBJ1-4; no definite D call. The V gene's germline CDR1 is SGDLS and CDR2 YYNGEE. Trimming took off 4 bases at V and 5 bases at J, with 18 bases between the two ends. The CDR3 has 16 amino acids. The CDR3 bases are TGTGCCAGCAGCACTAGCATTGGGTCCTACAATGAAAAACTGTTTTTT. This encodes CASSTSIGSYNEKLFF.

The table lists this clonotype with a few counts. This chain joins TRBV27 and TRBJ2-7; TRBD2 agrees at 7 bases. With V trimmed by 6 bases and J by 4 bases, 15 bases remained unmatched. CDR1 is MNHEY and CDR2 is SMNVEV in the germline V gene (reference sequence). This CDR3 comprises 16 residues. The CDR3 region is CASSFSVAGRGYEQYF. The CDR3 nucleotides are TGTGCCAGCAGCTTCTCCGTAGCGGGCAGAGGGTACGAGCAGTACTTC.